This TCR beta chain was identified during a study of T cells in Graves' hyperthyroidism and ophthalmopathy (dated by TCRdb to between 2017 and 2020). Background on the whole study: To identify TCR V-J signatures that set the groups apart, the researchers used a discovery cohort of about a hundred patients, made up of 43 with Graves' ophthalmopathy and about 59 with stable Graves' hyperthyroidism. After sampling, hyperthyroidism patients received methimazole starting at 30 mg daily, and ophthalmopathy patients received high-dose intravenous methylprednisolone. Thyroid tissue and blood T-cell repertoires from six Graves' hyperthyroidism patients were also compared in the study. TCR Vbeta CDR3 sequencing of roughly 140 peripheral blood samples (43 ophthalmopathy, under 80 hyperthyroidism and roughly 17 progressor patients) is reported in the paper. For training and testing, the 80 to 100 patients in the discovery cohort were randomly divided in a 7:3 ratio. Whether ophthalmopathy could be predicted prospectively was tested in an independent validation cohort made up of 18 hyperthyroidism patients plus 17 patients who later progressed to ophthalmopathy.

Amplification of TCR beta CDR3 regions was carried out from RNA transcripts. A first-round RT-PCR of the TCR CDR3 used the HTBI primer set with the Qiagen OneStep RT-PCR kit. A second multiplex PCR round built the libraries, followed by size selection and purification. Paired-end sequencing of the libraries was performed with 100 bp reads on an Illumina HiSeq2000. The study's processing was this. SOAPnuke was used to process the raw data, with reads discarded if the reads contained adapters or uncalled bases, had a mean Phred below 15, or lacked an exact constant-primer or identifier match. COPE v1.2.5 was used to merge the high-quality paired reads, and each unique nucleotide sequence was defined as a clonotype. MiTCR v1.1 was used to align the clonotypes against IMGT TRBV, TRBD and TRBJ reference segments. The analysis included only V-J combinations with a frequency above 0.0001, which together covered around 99% of the repertoires. A TCS score was defined as the ratio between F50 (clonal expansion) and ExV (chaos), using BLOSUM62-based TCRdist between CDR3 peptides within each V-J. Welch's t-statistics and random forest reduced 500 to 650 V-J features to 13, which were used in a naive Bayes classifier (R e1071). Thyroid-blood repertoire similarity was quantified with the Morisita-Horn index. The raw public data were reprocessed by TCRdb itself: fastp quality trimming at Q25, MiXCR clonotype calling, in-frame beta chains only. Here each entry gathers all rows of one CDR3 protein and keeps the most common genes and DNA. TCRdb's processing, not the authors' own work, is the source of the V and J calls. The sample includes 500,000 to 800,000 distinct CDR3 sequences, with roughly 46% observed a single time. Together, the top ten hold 6.5% to 9% of the sample.

Concerning this clonotype: Its antigen has not been determined. Nothing much larger sits one base from this clone, and base qualities are not available.

Any patient with an uncontrolled infection, another autoimmune disease, pregnancy or lactation was excluded. Clinical symptoms, serum thyroxine and TRAb, thyroid ultrasound, and orbital computed tomography formed the basis for the diagnoses. Trizol reagent was used to extract total RNA, and RNA quality was then checked on an Agilent 2100 Bioanalyzer. Summary of the overall study and its limitations: Ophthalmopathy was separated from stable hyperthyroidism by a 13 V-J signature model, with over 85% sensitivity and approximately 84% specificity obtained in cross-validation and 80%/75% obtained in testing. No statistical method was used to set the sample size in advance, and investigators knew the group allocation. In validation, the model predicted progression to ophthalmopathy with roughly 70% sensitivity and less than 75% specificity, a median of approximately 6.5 months before onset. Most expanded thyroid clonotypes (frequency above 0.001) were also found in blood, which suggests that blood repertoires may mirror thyroid immune responses.

Sequences SEHNR (CDR1) and FQNEAQ (CDR2) are obtained from the germline V gene (reference sequence). The CDR3 covers 15 residues, taking in both the cysteine and the phenylalanine. The entry retains the CDR3 DNA only, 45 bases that are in frame from base 1. The V end loses 3 bases and the J end loses 3 bases, and a stretch of 14 bases separates them. The TCR comes from an adult man with Graves' disease, either hyperthyroidism or ophthalmopathy (not recorded which). Recombination connected TRBV7-9 to TRBJ1-1; no D segment can be confidently identified. Source material: peripheral blood or thyroid tissue (not recorded which). The CDR3 protein is CASSFLEAKDTEAFF. The DNA sequence reads TGTGCCAGCAGCTTTTTGGAGGCTAAGGACACTGAAGCTTTCTTT.